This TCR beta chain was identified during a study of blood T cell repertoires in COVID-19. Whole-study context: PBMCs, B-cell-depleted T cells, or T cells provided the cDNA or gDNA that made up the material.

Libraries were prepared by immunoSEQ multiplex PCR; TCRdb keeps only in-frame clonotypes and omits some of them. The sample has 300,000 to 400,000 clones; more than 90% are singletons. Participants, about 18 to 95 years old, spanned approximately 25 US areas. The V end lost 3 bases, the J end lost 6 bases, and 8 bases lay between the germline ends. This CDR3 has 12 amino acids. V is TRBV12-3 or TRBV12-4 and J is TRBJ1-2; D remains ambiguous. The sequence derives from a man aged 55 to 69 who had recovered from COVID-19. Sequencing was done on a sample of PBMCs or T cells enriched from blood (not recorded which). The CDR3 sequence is CASSFSGDGYTF. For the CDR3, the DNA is TGTGCCAGCAGTTTTTCCGGGGATGGCTACACCTTC.